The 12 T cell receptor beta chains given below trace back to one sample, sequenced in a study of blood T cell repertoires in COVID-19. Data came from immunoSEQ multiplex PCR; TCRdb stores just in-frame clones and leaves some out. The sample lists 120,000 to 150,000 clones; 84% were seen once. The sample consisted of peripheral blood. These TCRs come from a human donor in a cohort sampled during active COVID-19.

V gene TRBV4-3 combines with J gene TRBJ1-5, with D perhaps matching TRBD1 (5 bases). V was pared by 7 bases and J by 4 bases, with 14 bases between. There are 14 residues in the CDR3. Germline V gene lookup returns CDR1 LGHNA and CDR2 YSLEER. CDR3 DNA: TGCGCCAGCACACCCAGGGTTGGGAATCAGCCCCAGCATTTT. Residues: CASTPRVGNQPQHF.

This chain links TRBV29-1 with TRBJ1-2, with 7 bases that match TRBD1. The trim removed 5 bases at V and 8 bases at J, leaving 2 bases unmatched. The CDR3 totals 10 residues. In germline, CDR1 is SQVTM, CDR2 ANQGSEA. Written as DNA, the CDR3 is TGCAGCGTTCAGGGGGGAGGCTACACCTTC. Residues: CSVQGGGYTF.

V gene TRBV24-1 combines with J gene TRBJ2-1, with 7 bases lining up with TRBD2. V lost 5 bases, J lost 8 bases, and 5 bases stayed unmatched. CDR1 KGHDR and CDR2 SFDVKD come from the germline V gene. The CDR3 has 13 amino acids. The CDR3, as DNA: TGTGCCACCAGTGCCCGCCGGGGGGATGAGCAGTTCTTC. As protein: CATSARRGDEQFF.

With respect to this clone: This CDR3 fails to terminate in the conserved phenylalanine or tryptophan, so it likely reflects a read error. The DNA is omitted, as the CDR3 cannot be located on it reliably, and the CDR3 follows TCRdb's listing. CDR3 region: CASGATSGPGVH. The chain combines TRBV6-6 with TRBJ2-3; the table's D call, TRBD2, was not checked against the DNA. The CDR3 numbers 12 amino acids, ends counted. Germline loops: CDR1 MNHNY, CDR2 SVGAGI (reference sequence).

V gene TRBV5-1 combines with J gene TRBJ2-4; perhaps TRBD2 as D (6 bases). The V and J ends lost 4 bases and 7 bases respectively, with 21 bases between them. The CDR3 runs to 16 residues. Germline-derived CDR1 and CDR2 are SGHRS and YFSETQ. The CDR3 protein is CASSPQVGQGGNIQYF. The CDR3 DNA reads TGCGCCAGCAGCCCCCAGGTAGGGCAGGGAGGTAACATTCAGTACTTC.

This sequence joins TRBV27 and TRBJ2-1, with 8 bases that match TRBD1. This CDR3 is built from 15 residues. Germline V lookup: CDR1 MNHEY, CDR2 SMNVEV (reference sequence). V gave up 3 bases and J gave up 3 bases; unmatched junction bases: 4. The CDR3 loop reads CASSFTGGGYNEQFF. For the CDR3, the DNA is TGTGCCAGCAGTTTTACAGGGGGTGGCTACAATGAGCAGTTCTTC.

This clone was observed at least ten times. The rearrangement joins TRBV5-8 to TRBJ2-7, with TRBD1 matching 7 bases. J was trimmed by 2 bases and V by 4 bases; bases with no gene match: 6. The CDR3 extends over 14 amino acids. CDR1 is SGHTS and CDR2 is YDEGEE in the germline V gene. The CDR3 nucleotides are TGTGCCAGCAGCATGACCGGGACAGCCTACGAGCAGTACTTC. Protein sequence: CASSMTGTAYEQYF.

CDR3: CASSTYDGAEAFF. CDR3 in DNA: TGTGCCAGCAGTACTTACGACGGGGCTGAAGCTTTCTTT. V and J are TRBV27 and TRBJ1-1; D unclear. Germline CDR1 MNHEY, CDR2 SMNVEV (reference sequence). The CDR3 is made up of 13 amino acids. V was shortened by 5 bases and J by 6 bases, with 13 bases between the two germline ends.

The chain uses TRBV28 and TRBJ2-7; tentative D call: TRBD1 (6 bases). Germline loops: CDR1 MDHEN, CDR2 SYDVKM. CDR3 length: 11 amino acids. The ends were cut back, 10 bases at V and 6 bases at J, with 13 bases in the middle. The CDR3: CATLRDTEQYF. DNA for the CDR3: TGTGCCACCCTTCGGGACACCGAGCAGTACTTC.

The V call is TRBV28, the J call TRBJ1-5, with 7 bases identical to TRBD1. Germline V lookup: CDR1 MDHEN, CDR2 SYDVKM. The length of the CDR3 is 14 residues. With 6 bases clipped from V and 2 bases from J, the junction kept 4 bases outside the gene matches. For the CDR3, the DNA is TGTGCCAGCAGCCCAGGGGGGCGCAATCAGCCCCAGCATTTT. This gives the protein CASSPGGRNQPQHF.

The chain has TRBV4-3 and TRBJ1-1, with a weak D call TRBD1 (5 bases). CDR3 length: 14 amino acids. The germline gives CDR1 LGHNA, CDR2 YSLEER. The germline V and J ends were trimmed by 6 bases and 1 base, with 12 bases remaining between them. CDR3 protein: CASSFGAPNTEAFF. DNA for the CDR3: TGCGCCAGCAGTTTTGGGGCACCGAACACTGAAGCTTTCTTT.

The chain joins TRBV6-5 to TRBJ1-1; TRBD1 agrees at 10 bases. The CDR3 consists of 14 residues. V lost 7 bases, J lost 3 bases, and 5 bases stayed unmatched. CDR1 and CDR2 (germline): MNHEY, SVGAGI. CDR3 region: CASTGQGIYTEAFF. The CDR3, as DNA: TGTGCCAGCACGGGACAGGGGATATACACTGAAGCTTTCTTT.